A selection of T cell receptor beta chains follows, all from one sample in a study of T cells in Graves' hyperthyroidism and ophthalmopathy. A single record per CDR3 protein comes from TCRdb applying MiXCR to the multiplex PCR reads. The sample lists a few hundred thousand distinct CDR3 sequences, roughly 25% occurring once. Sequencing was performed on blood. These receptor sequences come from a man in his fifties or sixties with Graves' hyperthyroidism. Both conserved end residues are part of each CDR3. Fields, in order: V gene, D gene, clone size, J gene, CDR3 DNA, CDR3 protein. D genes are given only for firm matches. The listing skips clone size in some rows; elsewhere it reads once, few, many or a size class.

TRBV3-1	NA	many	TRBJ1-1	TGTGCCAGCAGCCAAGTCGGGGTTGAAGCTTTCTTT	CASSQVGVEAFF
TRBV6-5	NA	few	TRBJ2-6	TGTGCCAGCAGTTACAGCGTCCCCTCTGGGGCCAACGTCCTGACTTTC	CASSYSVPSGANVLTF
TRBV3-1	NA	NA	TRBJ2-5	TGTGCCAGCAGCCAAGAGATCGCTGGGACCCAGTACTTC	CASSQEIAGTQYF
TRBV7-3	TRBD2	few	TRBJ2-4	TGTGCCAGCAGCTCGGGACTAGCGGGAGGGCCGGGATCGGACATTCAGTACTTC	CASSSGLAGGPGSDIQYF
TRBV29-1	NA	NA	TRBJ1-5	TGCAGCGTTGCAGGGGTCAATCAGCCCCAGCATTTT	CSVAGVNQPQHF
TRBV10-3	NA	NA	TRBJ2-1	TGTGCCACTCTGAATGGGGCGACAACCGTTTACAATGAGCAGTTCTTC	CATLNGATTVYNEQFF
TRBV12-3/TRBV12-4	NA	few	TRBJ1-2	TGTGCCAGCAGATCCCCCCACTATGGCTACACCTTC	CASRSPHYGYTF
TRBV12-3/TRBV12-4	NA	NA	TRBJ1-1	TGTGCCAGCAGTTTAAAAAGCGACACTGAAGCTTTCTTT	CASSLKSDTEAFF
TRBV6-2/TRBV6-3	NA	NA	TRBJ1-2	TGTGCCAGCAGTTTTCAGACGGGGAACTATGGCTACACCTTC	CASSFQTGNYGYTF
TRBV24-1	TRBD2	NA	TRBJ2-2	TGTGCCACCAGTGATCGGGGACTAGCGGCGAACACCGGGGAGCTGTTTTTT	CATSDRGLAANTGELFF
TRBV20-1	NA	many	TRBJ1-1	TGCAGTGCCTCTGGACTAGTTGACACTGAAGCTTTCTTT	CSASGLVDTEAFF
TRBV12-3/TRBV12-4	NA	NA	TRBJ2-2	TGTGCCAGCAGTTTAGTGCCGACAGGGAGGACCGGGGAGCTGTTTTTT	CASSLVPTGRTGELFF
TRBV12-5	TRBD1	few	TRBJ1-1	TGTGCTAGTGGCCTGGGGACAGGGGCCCTGAACACTGAAGCTTTCTTT	CASGLGTGALNTEAFF
TRBV7-2	NA	many	TRBJ2-3	TGTGCCAGCAGCCACAGGGAAGATACGCAGTATTTT	CASSHREDTQYF
TRBV27	TRBD1	few	TRBJ1-2	TGTGCCAGCAGTTCCATTCAGACAGGGTATGGCTACACCTTC	CASSSIQTGYGYTF
TRBV7-6	NA	many	TRBJ2-7	TGTGCCTCGGCTACCGGGACTGGCGAGCAGTACTTC	CASATGTGEQYF